This TCR beta chain appears in the sequencing data of a study of blood T cell repertoires in COVID-19. Source study methods: Reference gene primer amplification in the assay estimated nucleated cell counts. Only in-frame clones appear in the TCRdb table, and some are missing; sequencing was by immunoSEQ multiplex PCR. From that table come the V and J calls and clone size; the DNA was used to work out D and trimming. The sample consists of almost 350,000 clones, roughly 87% of them appearing once. Germline CDR1 and CDR2: LGHDT and YNNKEL (reference sequence). With 0 bases clipped from V and 4 bases from J, the junction kept 8 bases outside the gene matches. This CDR3 region has 19 residues.

The sequence was collected from a woman aged 55-70 years with COVID-19, enrolled during active disease. This chain joins TRBV3-1 (or the pseudogene TRBV3-2) and TRBJ2-5, with 16 bases that match TRBD2. The sequencing input was peripheral blood. The CDR3 nucleotides read TGTGCCAGCAGCCAAGATTCCTTGGGACTAGCGGGGGGGCGAGAGACCCAGTACTTC. It encodes CASSQDSLGLAGGRETQYF.